Shown below are 30 T cell receptor beta chains from a single sample sequenced in a study of regulatory dendritic cells for organ transplantation. Assay used: immunoSEQ multiplex PCR; TCRdb lists only in-frame clones, some missing. The data contain some 10,000 clones, roughly 70% of them singletons. Sample: memory CD8+ T cells from blood. The subset denotes: CD45RO+ memory T cells. These receptors were obtained from a human donor in good health.

This clone occurred a few times. V and J are TRBV2 and TRBJ1-2, with unresolved D. The CDR3 is 11 residues long. Trimming took off 10 bases at V and 5 bases at J, with 11 bases between the two ends. Germline values: CDR1 SNHLY, CDR2 FYNNEI. CDR3 in amino acids: CAINGWYGYTF. Here the CDR3 DNA reads TGTGCCATAAACGGATGGTATGGCTACACCTTC.

J is TRBJ1-6 and V is TRBV7-8; TRBD1 aligns across 7 bases. Germline V lookup: CDR1 SGHVS, CDR2 FQNEAQ. The CDR3 has 13 amino acids. The junction had 4 bases not matched to a gene; V was cut back by 7 bases and J by 7 bases. CDR3 amino acids: CASIGTDNSPLHF. CDR3 in DNA: TGTGCCAGCATTGGGACAGACAATTCACCCCTCCACTTT.

V and J are TRBV6-5 and TRBJ2-7; 8 positions match TRBD2. The trim removed 6 bases at V and 3 bases at J, leaving 10 bases unmatched. The CDR3 sequence is 15 residues long. Germline V gene lookup returns CDR1 MNHEY and CDR2 SVGAGI. In DNA form, the CDR3 reads TGTGCCAGCAGGGATATAGCGGGGCATCTCTACGAGCAGTACTTC. It specifies CASRDIAGHLYEQYF.

This chain uses TRBV9 with TRBJ2-1, with no clear D. This CDR3 is 14 amino acids long. Germline assignment: CDR1 SGDLS and CDR2 YYNGEE. V dropped 0 bases and J dropped 5 bases, with 9 bases sitting between them. Written as DNA, the CDR3 is TGTGCCAGCAGCGTAGATTGGGCGGACAATGAGCAGTTCTTC. Amino acid sequence: CASSVDWADNEQFF.

This clone is termed medium-sized. This chain uses TRBV29-1 with TRBJ2-1; D might be TRBD1 or TRBD2, each matching 6 bases. Germline lookup yields CDR1 SQVTM and CDR2 ANQGSEA. The CDR3 covers 15 residues. The ends were cut back, 4 bases at V and 5 bases at J, with 18 bases in the middle. The chain's CDR3 is CSVVGAGRRDNEQFF. The CDR3 DNA is TGCAGCGTTGTGGGGGCAGGGAGGCGGGACAATGAGCAGTTCTTC.

The rearrangement links TRBV4-3 to TRBJ2-7; D ambiguous. Trimming removed 0 bases from V and 2 bases from J, with 11 bases in between. The CDR3 runs 15 residues. From germline, CDR1 is LGHNA and CDR2 YSLEER. The CDR3 DNA reads TGCGCCAGCAGCCAAGAAAAATACTACACCTACGAGCAGTACTTC. This codes for CASSQEKYYTYEQYF.

The chain joins TRBV6-5 to TRBJ2-7; D unresolved. Trimming took 4 bases from V and 3 from J, leaving 10 bases between them. The CDR3 spans 13 residues. Germline V gene sequence: CDR1 MNHEY, CDR2 SVGAGI. The CDR3 DNA is TGTGCCAGCAGTTCGGGCCCCCACTACGAGCAGTACTTC. Protein sequence: CASSSGPHYEQYF.

Only one count was recorded for this clone. This chain links TRBV27 with TRBJ2-7; TRBD1 matches at 9 bases. V dropped 0 bases and J dropped 4; count of bases not matched to a gene: 4. From germline, CDR1 is MNHEY and CDR2 SMNVEV (reference sequence). This CDR3 is built from 15 residues. CDR3 sequence: CASSLSGQGHYEQYF. The CDR3, as DNA: TGTGCCAGCAGTTTATCAGGACAGGGGCATTACGAGCAGTACTTC.

The chain uses TRBV30 and TRBJ1-5; 9 nucleotides agree with TRBD1. The V segment lost 5 bases and the J segment 1 base; nucleotides outside the gene matches: 6. The CDR3 has 15 residues. CDR1 and CDR2 (germline): GTSNPN, SVGIG (reference sequence). CDR3 DNA sequence: TGTGCCTGGGTCGGGACAGGGTCGAGCAATCAGCCCCAGCATTTT. Its translation is CAWVGTGSSNQPQHF.

The chain combines TRBV5-1 with TRBJ2-1; tentatively, D is TRBD1 or TRBD2 (6 bases each). Germline lookup yields CDR1 SGHRS and CDR2 YFSETQ. V was trimmed by 0 bases and J by 6 bases, leaving 22 bases between them. The CDR3 contains 18 residues. The CDR3 loop reads CASSLAVPGGRSVNEQFF. CDR3 in DNA: TGCGCCAGCAGCTTGGCGGTTCCTGGGGGGCGATCGGTCAATGAGCAGTTCTTC.

The chain joins TRBV27 to TRBJ1-4; 7 nucleotides agree with TRBD1. V was pared by 6 bases and J by 8 bases, with 12 bases of the junction left unmatched. CDR3 length: 15 amino acids. Germline assignment: CDR1 MNHEY and CDR2 SMNVEV (reference sequence). The CDR3: CASSLTTGNVEKLFF. CDR3 nucleotide sequence: TGTGCCAGCAGCCTCACGACAGGGAATGTAGAAAAACTGTTTTTT. Full variable domain (rest looked up from reference TRBV27 and TRBJ1-4): EAQVTQNPRYLITVTGKKLTVTCSQNMNHEYMSWYRQDPGLGLRQIYYSMNVEVTDKGDVPEGYKVSRKEKRNFPLILESPSPNQTSLYFCASSLTTGNVEKLFFGSGTQLSVL.

This chain links TRBV27 with TRBJ2-7; 9 nucleotides align to TRBD1. V was pared by 6 bases and J by 5 bases, with 8 bases of the junction left unmatched. CDR1 is MNHEY, CDR2 SMNVEV, per germline (reference sequence). This CDR3 has 14 residues. CDR3 bases: TGTGCCAGCAGAGAACAGGGGGCGGGGAACGAGCAGTACTTC. The encoded protein is CASREQGAGNEQYF.

The chain links TRBV28 to TRBJ1-2, with TRBD1 matching 7 bases. The ends lost 4 bases at V and 7 bases at J; junction bases unmatched: 0. Germline lookup yields CDR1 MDHEN and CDR2 SYDVKM. This CDR3 is 11 amino acids long. The CDR3 here is CASSYRGGYTF. For the CDR3, the DNA is TGTGCCAGCAGTTACAGGGGTGGCTACACCTTC.

V usage is TRBV5-4 and J usage is TRBJ2-3; D is perhaps TRBD1 or TRBD2 (6 bases each). The CDR3 is 16 amino acids. In germline, CDR1 is SGHNT, CDR2 YYREEE (reference sequence). V was shortened by 3 bases and J by 1 base, with 15 bases between the two germline ends. In nucleotides, the CDR3 is TGTGCCAGCAGCTGGTGGGGGGCGTACGGCACAGATACGCAGTATTTT. This sequence encodes CASSWWGAYGTDTQYF.

V and J are TRBV21-1 and TRBJ1-3; the table gives TRBD1 as D, unverified against the DNA. TRBV21-1 is designated a pseudogene. The CDR3 length is 18 residues. The CDR3 nucleotides read TGTGCCAGCAGCAAAGCCAGATGGCAGGAAGTCTCTGGAAACACCATATATTTT. Protein: CASSKARWQEVSGNTIYF.

Comment on this clone: The sample has other DNA sequences that encode this CDR3 too. This chain uses TRBV7-9 with TRBJ2-7, with D hard to call. Germline V gene sequence: CDR1 SEHNR, CDR2 FQNEAQ (reference sequence). This CDR3 is 15 amino acids long. The V end lost 5 bases, the J end lost 5 bases, and 19 bases lay between the germline ends. DNA of the CDR3: TGTGCCAGCAGCCCATCGGCCGCACAAATCCACGAGCAGTACTTC. Protein sequence: CASSPSAAQIHEQYF.

The genes are TRBV7-9 and TRBJ2-5, with D maybe TRBD2 (5 bases). CDR3 length: 14 residues. CDR1 and CDR2 (germline): SEHNR, FQNEAQ (reference sequence). Trimming pared 3 bases from V and 1 base from J, leaving 9 bases between. The CDR3 protein is CASSLTGLQETQYF. CDR3 nucleotides: TGTGCCAGCAGCTTGACTGGACTCCAAGAGACCCAGTACTTC.

This chain uses TRBV27 with TRBJ1-4; maybe TRBD1 (5 bases). The CDR3 sequence is 17 residues long. V was shortened by 4 bases and J by 5 bases, with 20 bases between the two germline ends. Germline CDR1 and CDR2: MNHEY and SMNVEV (reference sequence). CDR3: CASSSLSEPGRNEKLFF. The CDR3 region has the DNA TGTGCCAGCAGTTCCTTGTCCGAACCGGGACGGAATGAAAAACTGTTTTTT. Variable domain in full (rest from reference TRBV27 and TRBJ1-4): EAQVTQNPRYLITVTGKKLTVTCSQNMNHEYMSWYRQDPGLGLRQIYYSMNVEVTDKGDVPEGYKVSRKEKRNFPLILESPSPNQTSLYFCASSSLSEPGRNEKLFFGSGTQLSVL.

The chain recombines TRBV19 with TRBJ1-1; no definite D call. This CDR3 is built from 15 residues. Germline V lookup: CDR1 LNHDA, CDR2 SQIVND (reference sequence). The V end was cut by 2 bases, the J end by 2 bases, with 12 bases between. The CDR3 sequence: CASSIRLAGNTEAFF. In nucleotides, the CDR3 is TGTGCCAGTAGTATAAGACTGGCCGGAAACACTGAAGCTTTCTTT.

The chain has TRBV9 and TRBJ2-1; weak D call: TRBD2 (5 bases). The ends were cut back, 0 bases at V and 3 bases at J, with 13 bases in the middle. CDR1 SGDLS and CDR2 YYNGEE come from the germline V gene. There are 16 residues in the CDR3. Here the CDR3 DNA reads TGTGCCAGCAGCGTAGGGGTGGGAGCCTTCTACAATGAGCAGTTCTTC. Protein sequence: CASSVGVGAFYNEQFF.

The CDR3 loop is CATSREGTYPPYEQYF. CDR3 nucleotide sequence: TGTGCCACCAGCAGAGAAGGGACTTACCCCCCCTACGAGCAGTACTTC. The chain carries TRBV15 and TRBJ2-7; D may be TRBD2 (6 bases). Trimming shortened V by 0 bases and J by 2 bases, and 14 bases separated the two germline ends. CDR1 and CDR2 (germline): LNHNV, YYDKDF (reference sequence). The CDR3 is made up of 16 amino acids.

The CDR3 region has the DNA TGTGCCAGTAGTTACTCTATGGGGGCCAACGTCCTGACTTTC. The encoded protein is CASSYSMGANVLTF. This chain links TRBV19 with TRBJ2-6; D ambiguous. This CDR3 has 14 amino acids. V gave up 5 bases and J gave up 4 bases, with 9 bases separating them. Germline V gives CDR1 LNHDA, CDR2 SQIVND (reference sequence).

The V gene is TRBV7-2, the J gene TRBJ1-4; D may be TRBD1 (6 bases). Germline CDR1 and CDR2: SGHTA and FQGNSA. This CDR3 has 15 residues. Trimming removed 3 bases at V and 7 bases at J, with 15 bases between. CDR3 DNA: TGTGCCAGCAGCTTCGTTGGGGGGCCGGTTGAAAAACTGTTTTTT. Protein sequence: CASSFVGGPVEKLFF.

The CDR3 DNA reads TGTGCCAGCAGTGAGGTTGTCGGGAGCGCCTACAATGAGCAGTTCTTC. It yields the protein CASSEVVGSAYNEQFF. This rearrangement joins TRBV2 to TRBJ2-1; D may be TRBD2 (6 bases). Germline V gene lookup returns CDR1 SNHLY and CDR2 FYNNEI. Trimming pared 3 bases from V and 2 bases from J, leaving 14 bases between. The CDR3 contains 16 residues.

This clone was recorded once. The chain couples TRBV4-3 to TRBJ2-1; D is possibly TRBD1 or TRBD2 (5 bases each). CDR1 is LGHNA and CDR2 is YSLEER in the germline V gene. Trimming pared 4 bases from V and 5 bases from J, leaving 9 bases between. CDR3 size: 13 residues. The CDR3 DNA follows: TGCGCCAGCAGCCGGGGACGAGACAATGAGCAGTTCTTC. This gives the protein CASSRGRDNEQFF.

The chain recombines TRBV9 with TRBJ2-7; weak D call: TRBD1 (6 bases). V lost 4 bases and J lost 3, with 29 bases in between. The CDR3 loop spans 19 amino acids. Germline V gene lookup returns CDR1 SGDLS and CDR2 YYNGEE. The CDR3 loop reads CASSPQGGRGRGRLYEQYF. In DNA form, the CDR3 reads TGTGCCAGCAGCCCTCAAGGGGGTAGGGGCCGAGGTCGCCTCTACGAGCAGTACTTC.

The chain employs TRBV5-1 and TRBJ1-3, with a tentative D call TRBD1 (5 bases). With 3 bases removed from V and 2 bases from J, the gap between germline ends came to 9 bases. Germline V CDR1 and CDR2: SGHRS, YFSETQ. The CDR3 totals 14 residues. This CDR3 reads CASSWRGPGNTIYF. The DNA of the CDR3 is TGCGCCAGCAGCTGGAGGGGTCCTGGAAACACCATATATTTT.

This clone was observed a single time. DNA for the CDR3: TGTGCCAGCAGCCCTCGTGCGGGAGAAACAGATACGCAGTATTTT. Translating it yields CASSPRAGETDTQYF. The chain carries TRBV4-2 and TRBJ2-3; TRBD2 aligns across 7 bases. Germline V gives CDR1 LGHNA, CDR2 YNFKEQ. The CDR3 covers 15 residues. With V trimmed by 4 bases and J by 3 bases, 7 bases remained unmatched.

The V gene is TRBV7-2, the J gene TRBJ2-7; 10 bases agree with TRBD2. Trimming removed 0 bases from V and 4 bases from J; junction bases left unmatched: 6. Germline assignment: CDR1 SGHTA and CDR2 FQGNSA. CDR3 length equals 16 residues. The CDR3 bases are TGTGCCAGCAGCTTAGCGAGAGCGGGGGGGCAATACGAGCAGTACTTC. Its protein product is CASSLARAGGQYEQYF. The full variable domain, in which reference TRBV7-2 and TRBJ2-7 provide the parts outside the CDR3, is GAGVSQSPSNKVTEKGKDVELRCDPISGHTALYWYRQSLGQGLEFLIYFQGNSAPDKSGLPSDRFSAERTGGSVSTLTIQRTQQEDSAVYLCASSLARAGGQYEQYFGPGTRLTVT.

This sequence joins TRBV5-1 and TRBJ1-1, with D maybe TRBD1 (5 bases). V was cut by 3 bases and J by 5 bases, with 11 bases left in between. Germline CDR1 SGHRS, CDR2 YFSETQ. The CDR3 has 13 residues. This CDR3 reads CASSSGGWTEAFF. CDR3 bases: TGCGCCAGCAGCTCCGGGGGTTGGACTGAAGCTTTCTTT.